This T cell receptor beta chain was captured by sequencing in a study of monozygotic twins with cystic fibrosis. Turning to the study itself: Roughly 3 micrograms of fragmented DNA underwent around 15 PCR cycles for library preparation. Study observations and caveats: Nucleotide-identical clonotype sharing was significantly higher within monozygotic CF twin pairs than between unrelated CF individuals. Age, concordance and disease severity did not associate with shared CDR3 numbers. Median Simpson clonality of 0.0095 suggested naive T cells predominated.

As for this clone: Its specificity is not known.

The CDR3 sequence is 13 residues long. Germline loops: CDR1 SGHDT, CDR2 YYEEEE. Trimming took 1 base from V and 4 from J, leaving 6 bases between them. Assay: immunoSEQ multiplex PCR; the TCRdb copy retains only in-frame clones and omits some. Here the sample spans about 36,000 clones, 75% to 95% being singletons. The origin of this receptor is a boy aged 2 to 10 with cystic fibrosis. What was sequenced was blood. The V gene is TRBV5-6, the J gene TRBJ1-3, with D perhaps TRBD1 (5 bases). This CDR3 is CASSLQGGNTIYF. For the CDR3, the DNA is TGTGCCAGCAGCTTGCAGGGAGGAAACACCATATATTTT.